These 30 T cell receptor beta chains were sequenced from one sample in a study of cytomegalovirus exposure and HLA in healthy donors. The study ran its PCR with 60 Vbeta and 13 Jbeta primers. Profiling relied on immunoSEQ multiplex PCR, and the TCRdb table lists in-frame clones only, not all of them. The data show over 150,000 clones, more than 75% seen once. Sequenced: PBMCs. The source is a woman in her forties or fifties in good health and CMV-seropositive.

The CDR3 protein is CASSLAKNIQYF. Here the CDR3 DNA reads TGTGCCAGCAGTCTAGCCAAAAACATTCAGTACTTC. V is TRBV28 and J is TRBJ2-4, with no clear D. Trimming pared 5 bases from V and 0 bases from J, leaving 2 bases between. This CDR3 has 12 residues. Germline CDR1 MDHEN, CDR2 SYDVKM.

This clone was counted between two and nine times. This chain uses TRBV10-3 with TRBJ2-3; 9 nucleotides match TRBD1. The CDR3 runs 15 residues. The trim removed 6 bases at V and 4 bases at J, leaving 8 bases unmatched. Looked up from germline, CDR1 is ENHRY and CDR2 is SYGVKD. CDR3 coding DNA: TGTGCCATCAGGGGGACCGGACAGGGGTCAGATACGCAGTATTTT. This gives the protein CAIRGTGQGSDTQYF.

The CDR3 is CASSREGDIQYF. In nucleotides, the CDR3 is TGTGCCAGCAGCAGGGAGGGTGACATTCAGTACTTC. The V gene is TRBV7-6, the J gene TRBJ2-4; TRBD2 matches 7 bases. V was pared by 5 bases and J by 8 bases, with 3 bases of the junction left unmatched. The CDR3 has 12 amino acids. The germline V gene encodes CDR1 SGHVS and CDR2 FNYEAQ.

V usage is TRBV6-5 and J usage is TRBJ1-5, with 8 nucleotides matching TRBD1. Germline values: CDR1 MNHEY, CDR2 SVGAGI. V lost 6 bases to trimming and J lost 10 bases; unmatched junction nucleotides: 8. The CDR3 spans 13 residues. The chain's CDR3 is CASSLDRASPQHF. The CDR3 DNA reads TGTGCCAGCAGCCTGGACAGGGCGAGCCCCCAGCATTTT.

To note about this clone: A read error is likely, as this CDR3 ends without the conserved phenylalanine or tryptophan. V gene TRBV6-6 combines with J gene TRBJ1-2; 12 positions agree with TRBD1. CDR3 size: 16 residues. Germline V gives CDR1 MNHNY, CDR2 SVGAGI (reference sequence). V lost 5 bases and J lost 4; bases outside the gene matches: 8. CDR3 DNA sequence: TGTGCCAGCAGTCACGGGACAGGGGGCAGTATCTATGGCTACACCTCC. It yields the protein CASSHGTGGSIYGYTS.

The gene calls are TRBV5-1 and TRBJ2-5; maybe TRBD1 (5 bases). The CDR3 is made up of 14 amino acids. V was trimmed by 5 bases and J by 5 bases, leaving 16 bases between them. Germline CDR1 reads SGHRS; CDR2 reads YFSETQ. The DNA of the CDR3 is TGCGCCAGCAGTGGTGCAGGGCAAAGGGAGACCCAGTACTTC. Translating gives CASSGAGQRETQYF.

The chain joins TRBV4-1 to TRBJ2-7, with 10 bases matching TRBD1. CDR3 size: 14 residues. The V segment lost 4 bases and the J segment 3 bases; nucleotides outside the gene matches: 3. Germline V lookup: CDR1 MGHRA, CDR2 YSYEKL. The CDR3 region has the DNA TGCGCCAGCAGCCGTGGACAGGGGGGCTACGAGCAGTACTTC. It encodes CASSRGQGGYEQYF.

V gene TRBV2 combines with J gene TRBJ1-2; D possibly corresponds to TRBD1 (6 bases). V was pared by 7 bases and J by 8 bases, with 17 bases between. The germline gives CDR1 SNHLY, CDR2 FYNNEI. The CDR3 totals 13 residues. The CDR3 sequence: CASKRGGQGGYTF. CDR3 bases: TGTGCCAGCAAACGAGGGGGACAAGGAGGCTACACCTTC. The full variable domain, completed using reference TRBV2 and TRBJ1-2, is EPEVTQTPSHQVTQMGQEVILRCVPISNHLYFYWYRQILGQKVEFLVSFYNNEISEKSEIFDDQFSVERPDGSNFTLKIRSTKLEDSAMYFCASKRGGQGGYTFGSGTRLTVV.

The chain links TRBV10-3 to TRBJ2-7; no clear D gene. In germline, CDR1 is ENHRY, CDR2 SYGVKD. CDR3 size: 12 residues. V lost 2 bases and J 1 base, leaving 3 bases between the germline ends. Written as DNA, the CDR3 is TGTGCCATCAGTGAGCAATCCTACGAGCAGTACTTC. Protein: CAISEQSYEQYF.

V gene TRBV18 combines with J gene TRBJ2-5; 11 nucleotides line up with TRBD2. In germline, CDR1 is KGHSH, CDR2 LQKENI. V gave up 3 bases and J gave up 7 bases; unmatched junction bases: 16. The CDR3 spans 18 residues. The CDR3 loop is CASSPFALAGGPPGTQYF. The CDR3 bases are TGTGCCAGCTCACCGTTTGCTCTAGCGGGGGGTCCACCCGGGACCCAGTACTTC.

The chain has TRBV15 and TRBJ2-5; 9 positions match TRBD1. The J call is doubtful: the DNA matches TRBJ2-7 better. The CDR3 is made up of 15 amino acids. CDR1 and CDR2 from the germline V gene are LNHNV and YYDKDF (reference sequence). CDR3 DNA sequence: TGTGCCACCAGCAGAACCCGGGACAGGGACTACGAGCAGTACTTC. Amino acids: CATSRTRDRDYEQYF.

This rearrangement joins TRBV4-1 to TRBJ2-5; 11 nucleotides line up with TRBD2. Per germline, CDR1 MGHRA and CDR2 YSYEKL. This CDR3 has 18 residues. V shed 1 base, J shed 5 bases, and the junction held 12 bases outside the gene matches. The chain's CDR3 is CASSQGTGKLAGGETQYF. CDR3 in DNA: TGCGCCAGCAGCCAAGGCACCGGGAAGCTAGCGGGGGGCGAGACCCAGTACTTC.

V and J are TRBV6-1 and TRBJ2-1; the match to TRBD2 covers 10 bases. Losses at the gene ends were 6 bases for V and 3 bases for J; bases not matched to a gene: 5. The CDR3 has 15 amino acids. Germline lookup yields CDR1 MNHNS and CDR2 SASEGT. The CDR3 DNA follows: TGTGCCAGCAGAGAAAGGACTAGCGGCTACAATGAGCAGTTCTTC. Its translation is CASRERTSGYNEQFF.

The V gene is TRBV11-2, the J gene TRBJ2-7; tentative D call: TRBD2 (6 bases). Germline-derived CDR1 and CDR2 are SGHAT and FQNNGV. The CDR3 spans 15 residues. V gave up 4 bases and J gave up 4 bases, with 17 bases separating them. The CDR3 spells CASSSRLVLGYEQYF. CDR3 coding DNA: TGTGCCAGCAGCTCCCGACTAGTTCTTGGGTACGAGCAGTACTTC.

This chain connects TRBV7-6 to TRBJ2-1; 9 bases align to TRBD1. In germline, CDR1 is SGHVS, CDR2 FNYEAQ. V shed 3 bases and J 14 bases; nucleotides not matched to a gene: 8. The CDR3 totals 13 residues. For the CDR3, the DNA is TGTGCCAGCAGCTTGAACAGGGGGCGCGAAAAGTTCTTC. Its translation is CASSLNRGREKFF.

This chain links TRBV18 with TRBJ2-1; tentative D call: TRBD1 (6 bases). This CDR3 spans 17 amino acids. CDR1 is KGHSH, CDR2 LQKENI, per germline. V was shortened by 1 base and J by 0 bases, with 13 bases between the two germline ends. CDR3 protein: CASSPLQGYPSYNEQFF. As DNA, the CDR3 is TGTGCCAGCTCACCACTACAGGGATATCCCTCCTACAATGAGCAGTTCTTC.

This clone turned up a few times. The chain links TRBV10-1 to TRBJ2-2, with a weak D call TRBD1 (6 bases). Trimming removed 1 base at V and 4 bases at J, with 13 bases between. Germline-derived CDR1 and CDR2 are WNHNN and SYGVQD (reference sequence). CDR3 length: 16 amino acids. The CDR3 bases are TGCGCCAGCAGTGAGTGGTTACAGGGCGGCACCGGGGAGCTGTTTTTT. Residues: CASSEWLQGGTGELFF.

In DNA, the CDR3 is TGTGCCAGAAGCTTACCCCAGGGGAACACCGGGGAGCTGTTTTTT. This codes for CARSLPQGNTGELFF. The chain carries TRBV5-3 and TRBJ2-2; a weak D match, TRBD1 (5 bases). TRBV5-3 falls under the ORF class, with uncertain function. V was pared by 2 bases and J by 1 base, with 9 bases between. The CDR3 is made up of 15 amino acids.

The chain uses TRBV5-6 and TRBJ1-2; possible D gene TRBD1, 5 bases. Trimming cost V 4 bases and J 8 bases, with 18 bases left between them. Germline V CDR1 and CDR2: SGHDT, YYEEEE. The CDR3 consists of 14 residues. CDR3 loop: CASSPMGGPSGYTF. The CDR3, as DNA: TGTGCCAGCAGCCCAATGGGGGGACCCTCGGGCTACACCTTC. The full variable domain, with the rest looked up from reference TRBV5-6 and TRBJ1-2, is DAGVTQSPTHLIKTRGQQVTLRCSPKSGHDTVSWYQQALGQGPQFIFQYYEEEERQRGNFPDRFSGHQFPNYSSELNVNALLLGDSALYLCASSPMGGPSGYTFGSGTRLTVV.

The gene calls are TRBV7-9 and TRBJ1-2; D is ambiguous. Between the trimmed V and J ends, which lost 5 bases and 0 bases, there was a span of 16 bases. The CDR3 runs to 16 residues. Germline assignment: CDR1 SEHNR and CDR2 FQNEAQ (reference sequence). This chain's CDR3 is CASSERHTNTNYGYTF. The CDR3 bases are TGTGCCAGCAGCGAACGACACACAAATACTAACTATGGCTACACCTTC.

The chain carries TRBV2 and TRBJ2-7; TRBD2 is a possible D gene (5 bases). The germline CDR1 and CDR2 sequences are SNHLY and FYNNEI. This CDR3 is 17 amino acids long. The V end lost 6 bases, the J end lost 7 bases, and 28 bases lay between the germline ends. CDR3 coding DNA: TGTGCCAGCAGAAATATCGCGAGGCAAGGATTAGCGCGGGAGCAGTACTTC. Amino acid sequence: CASRNIARQGLAREQYF.

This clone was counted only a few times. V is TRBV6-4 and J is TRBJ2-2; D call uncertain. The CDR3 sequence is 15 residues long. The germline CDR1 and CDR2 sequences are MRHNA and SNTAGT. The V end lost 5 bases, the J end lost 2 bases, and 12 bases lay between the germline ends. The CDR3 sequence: CASSPNYGNTGELFF. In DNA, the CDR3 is TGTGCCAGCAGTCCCAACTACGGAAACACCGGGGAGCTGTTTTTT.

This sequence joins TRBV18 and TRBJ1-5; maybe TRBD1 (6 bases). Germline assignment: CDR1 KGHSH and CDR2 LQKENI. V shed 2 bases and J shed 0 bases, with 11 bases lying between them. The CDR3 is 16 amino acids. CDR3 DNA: TGTGCCAGCTCACCAGGAACAGGGTATAGCAATCAGCCCCAGCATTTT. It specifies CASSPGTGYSNQPQHF.

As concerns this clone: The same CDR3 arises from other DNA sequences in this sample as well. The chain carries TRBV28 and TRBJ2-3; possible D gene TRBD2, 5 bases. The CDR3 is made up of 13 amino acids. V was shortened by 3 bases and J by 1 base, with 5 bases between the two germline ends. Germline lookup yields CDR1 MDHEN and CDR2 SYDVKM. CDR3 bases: TGTGCCAGCAGTTTCGGGGGCACAGATACGCAGTATTTT. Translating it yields CASSFGGTDTQYF.

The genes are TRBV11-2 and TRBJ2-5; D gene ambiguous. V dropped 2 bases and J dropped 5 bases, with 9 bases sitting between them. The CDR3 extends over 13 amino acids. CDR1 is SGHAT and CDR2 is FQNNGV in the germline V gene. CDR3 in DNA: TGTGCCAGCAGCTTATGGCGGCGGGAGACCCAGTACTTC. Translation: CASSLWRRETQYF.

The CDR3 reads CATRHGTGETQYF. DNA for the CDR3: TGTGCCACCAGACACGGGACAGGGGAGACCCAGTACTTC. The V gene is TRBV5-4, the J gene TRBJ2-5; TRBD1 aligns across 9 bases. The CDR3 loop spans 13 amino acids. V was pared by 9 bases and J by 5 bases, with 8 bases of the junction left unmatched. The germline CDR1 and CDR2 sequences are SGHNT and YYREEE (reference sequence). The variable domain in full, completed from reference TRBV5-4 and TRBJ2-5, reads ETGVTQSPTHLIKTRGQQVTLRCSSQSGHNTVSWYQQALGQGPQFIFQYYREEENGRGNFPPRFSGLQFPNYSSELNVNALELDDSALYLCATRHGTGETQYFGPGTRLLVL.

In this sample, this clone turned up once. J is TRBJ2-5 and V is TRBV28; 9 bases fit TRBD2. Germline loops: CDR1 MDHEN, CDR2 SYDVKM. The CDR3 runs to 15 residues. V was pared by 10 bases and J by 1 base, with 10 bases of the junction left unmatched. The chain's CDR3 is CATWGLAGTQETQYF. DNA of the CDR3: TGTGCCACCTGGGGGCTAGCGGGGACCCAAGAGACCCAGTACTTC.

CDR3 loop: CSIRGQGASEQFF. The CDR3 region has the DNA TGCAGCATTAGAGGACAGGGGGCTAGTGAGCAGTTCTTC. The V call is TRBV29-1, the J call TRBJ2-1; 11 nucleotides agree with TRBD1. Germline CDR1 is SQVTM and CDR2 is ANQGSEA. J was trimmed by 9 bases and V by 8 bases; bases with no gene match: 9. The CDR3 has 13 residues.

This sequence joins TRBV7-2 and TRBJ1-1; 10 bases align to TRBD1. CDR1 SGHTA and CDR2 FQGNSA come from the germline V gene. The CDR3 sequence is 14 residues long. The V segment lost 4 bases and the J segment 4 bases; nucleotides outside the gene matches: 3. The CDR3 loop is CASSWGQGRTEAFF. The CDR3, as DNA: TGTGCCAGCAGCTGGGGACAGGGGCGCACTGAAGCTTTCTTT.

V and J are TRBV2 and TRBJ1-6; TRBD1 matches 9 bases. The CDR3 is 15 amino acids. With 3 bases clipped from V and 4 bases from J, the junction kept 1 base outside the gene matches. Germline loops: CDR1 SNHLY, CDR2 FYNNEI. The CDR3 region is CASSEDRGYNSPLHF. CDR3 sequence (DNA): TGTGCCAGCAGTGAGGACAGGGGTTATAATTCACCCCTCCACTTT.